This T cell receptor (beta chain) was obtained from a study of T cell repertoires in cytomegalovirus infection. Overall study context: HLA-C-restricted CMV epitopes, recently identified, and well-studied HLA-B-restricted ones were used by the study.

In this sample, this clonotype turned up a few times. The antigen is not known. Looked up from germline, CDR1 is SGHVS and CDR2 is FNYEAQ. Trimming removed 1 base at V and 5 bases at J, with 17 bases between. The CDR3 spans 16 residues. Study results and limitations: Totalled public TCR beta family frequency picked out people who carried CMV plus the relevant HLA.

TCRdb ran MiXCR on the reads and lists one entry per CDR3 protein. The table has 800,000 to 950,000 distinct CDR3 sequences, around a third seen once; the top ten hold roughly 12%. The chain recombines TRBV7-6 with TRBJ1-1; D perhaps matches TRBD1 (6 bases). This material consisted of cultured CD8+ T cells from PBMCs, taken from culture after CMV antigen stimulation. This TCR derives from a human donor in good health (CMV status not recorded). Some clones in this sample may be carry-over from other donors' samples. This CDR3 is CASSLDLGTLETEAFF. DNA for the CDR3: TGTGCCAGCAGCTTAGATCTAGGGACACTGGAAACTGAAGCTTTCTTT.